The next 11 T cell receptor beta chains were all read from a single sample in a study of PD-1 blockade in mismatch repair-deficient tumors. Produced via immunoSEQ multiplex PCR; TCRdb's table is partial and in-frame only. This sample has under 150,000 clones, with roughly 86% found just once. The sequences come from peripheral blood, collected 44 weeks after starting pembrolizumab. The receptors shown here come from an adult with mismatch repair-deficient cancer.

This chain uses TRBV6-1 with TRBJ2-7; D might be TRBD2 (6 bases). The V and J ends lost 0 bases and 3 bases respectively, with 12 bases between them. Germline CDR1 MNHNS, CDR2 SASEGT. The CDR3 consists of 15 residues. The CDR3 loop is CASSEAMGDFYEQYF. Written as DNA, the CDR3 is TGTGCCAGCAGTGAAGCAATGGGGGACTTCTACGAGCAGTACTTC.

The chain has TRBV6-5 and TRBJ1-2; TRBD1 is a possible D gene (5 bases). The CDR3 extends over 12 amino acids. Germline V gene lookup returns CDR1 MNHEY and CDR2 SVGAGI. The V and J ends lost 5 bases and 7 bases respectively, with 11 bases between them. CDR3 residues: CASSLAGGGYTF. In DNA, the CDR3 is TGTGCCAGCAGTCTCGCCGGGGGTGGCTACACCTTC.

The rearrangement links TRBV7-2 to TRBJ2-1, with 8 bases aligning to TRBD1. This CDR3 is 15 amino acids long. J lost 7 bases, V lost 5 bases, and 10 bases had no gene match. The germline CDR1 and CDR2 sequences are SGHTA and FQGNSA. The CDR3 coding sequence is TGTGCCAGCAGCCCAATAGTTCGACAGGGGAATGAGCAGTTCTTC. This encodes CASSPIVRQGNEQFF.

The chain combines TRBV6-1 with TRBJ2-7; 8 positions agree with TRBD1. J lost 2 bases, V lost 5 bases, and 5 bases had no gene match. The germline V gene has CDR1 MNHNS and CDR2 SASEGT. The CDR3 runs to 14 residues. This chain's CDR3 is CASSRGQGTYEQYF. The CDR3 region has the DNA TGTGCCAGCAGTCGCGGACAGGGAACCTACGAGCAGTACTTC.

The chain is built from TRBV19 and TRBJ2-5; D unresolved. CDR3 size: 12 residues. The germline V gene encodes CDR1 LNHDA and CDR2 SQIVND (reference sequence). V lost 6 bases to trimming and J lost 0 bases, with 5 bases between them. The CDR3 is CASSIDQETQYF. DNA for the CDR3: TGTGCCAGTAGCATTGACCAAGAGACCCAGTACTTC.

This clone is a singleton in its sample. V is TRBV19 and J is TRBJ2-7; D is possibly TRBD1 (5 bases). Germline V gives CDR1 LNHDA, CDR2 SQIVND (reference sequence). The V gene lost 3 bases and the J gene lost 5 bases, with 20 bases spanning the gap. This CDR3 region has 16 residues. For the CDR3, the DNA is TGTGCCAGTAGTATCGCTAGTTTTAGCCAGGGTCACGAGCAGTACTTC. This translates into CASSIASFSQGHEQYF. The whole variable domain, remainder taken from reference TRBV19 and TRBJ2-7, is DGGITQSPKYLFRKEGQNVTLSCEQNLNHDAMYWYRQDPGQGLRLIYYSQIVNDFQKGDIAEGYSVSREKKESFPLTVTSAQKNPTAFYLCASSIASFSQGHEQYFGPGTRLTVT.

The gene calls are TRBV28 and TRBJ2-1, with 12 positions matching TRBD2. The CDR3 sequence is 19 residues long. Germline assignment: CDR1 MDHEN and CDR2 SYDVKM. Trimming took 7 bases from V and 3 from J; bases not matched to a gene: 16. The CDR3 region has the DNA TGTGCCAGCACCAACCCCCCGACTAGCGGGAGAATCTTCTACAATGAGCAGTTCTTC. Translated: CASTNPPTSGRIFYNEQFF.

The J gene is TRBJ2-5, the V gene TRBV11-3; 7 nucleotides line up with TRBD1. Per germline, CDR1 SGHNT and CDR2 YENEEA. J was trimmed by 4 bases and V by 1 base; bases with no gene match: 15. The CDR3 extends over 18 amino acids. CDR3: CASSLAGPGQEFRETQYF. The CDR3 DNA reads TGTGCCAGCAGCTTAGCGGGTCCAGGACAGGAGTTCCGAGAGACCCAGTACTTC.

The rearrangement joins TRBV30 to TRBJ2-3; D is uncertain. This CDR3 contains 12 residues. Per the germline V gene, CDR1 is GTSNPN and CDR2 is SVGIG (reference sequence). Trimming pared 0 bases from V and 3 bases from J, leaving 4 bases between. The CDR3 loop is CAWSVQTDTQYF. The CDR3 region has the DNA TGTGCCTGGAGTGTACAGACAGATACGCAGTATTTT.

The genes are TRBV7-9 and TRBJ2-1; 8 nucleotides align to TRBD2. The junction had 6 bases not matched to a gene; V was cut back by 5 bases and J by 0 bases. Germline V CDR1 and CDR2: SEHNR, FQNEAQ (reference sequence). The CDR3 runs to 16 residues. CDR3 loop: CASSRPGGSSYNEQFF. The CDR3 region has the DNA TGTGCCAGCAGCCGGCCGGGGGGGAGCTCCTACAATGAGCAGTTCTTC.

J is TRBJ1-5 and V is TRBV5-6; D is undetermined. CDR1 and CDR2 (germline): SGHDT, YYEEEE. Trimming stripped 3 bases from V and 4 bases from J, with 5 bases between. This CDR3 has 12 residues. The CDR3 DNA reads as TGTGCCAGCAGCTCGGGGAATCAGCCCCAGCATTTT. Translation gives CASSSGNQPQHF.